This T cell receptor (beta chain) derives from a study of identifying expanded T cells in peripheral blood. With V trimmed by 8 bases and J by 4 bases, 6 bases remained unmatched. Germline values: CDR1 WSHSY, CDR2 SAAADI. The CDR3 consists of 14 residues. The protocol was immunoSEQ multiplex PCR, while the TCRdb copy is restricted to in-frame clones and leaves out a portion. The sample has about 52,000 clones; around 82% are singletons. The source of this sequence is a person aged 18-70 years in good health. The chain employs TRBV10-2 and TRBJ2-3, with 10 bases that match TRBD2. Sequencing input: blood. Here the CDR3 DNA reads TGCGCCAGCCTGAGGACTAGCGGCGCAGATACGCAGTATTTT. Protein sequence: CASLRTSGADTQYF.